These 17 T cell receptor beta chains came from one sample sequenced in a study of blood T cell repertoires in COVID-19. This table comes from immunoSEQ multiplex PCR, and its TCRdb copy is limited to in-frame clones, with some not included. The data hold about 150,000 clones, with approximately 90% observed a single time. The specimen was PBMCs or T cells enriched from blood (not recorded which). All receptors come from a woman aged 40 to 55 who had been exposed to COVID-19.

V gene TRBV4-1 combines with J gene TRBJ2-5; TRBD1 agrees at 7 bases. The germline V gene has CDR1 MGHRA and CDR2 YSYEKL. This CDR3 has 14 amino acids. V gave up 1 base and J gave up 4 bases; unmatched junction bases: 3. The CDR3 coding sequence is TGCGCCAGCAGCCAAGCTTCAGGGGGAGAGACCCAGTACTTC. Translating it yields CASSQASGGETQYF.

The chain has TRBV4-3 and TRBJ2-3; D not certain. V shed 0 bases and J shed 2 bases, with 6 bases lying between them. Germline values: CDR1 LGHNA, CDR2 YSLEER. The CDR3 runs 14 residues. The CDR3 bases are TGCGCCAGCAGCCAAGATAGTAACACAGATACGCAGTATTTT. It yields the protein CASSQDSNTDTQYF.

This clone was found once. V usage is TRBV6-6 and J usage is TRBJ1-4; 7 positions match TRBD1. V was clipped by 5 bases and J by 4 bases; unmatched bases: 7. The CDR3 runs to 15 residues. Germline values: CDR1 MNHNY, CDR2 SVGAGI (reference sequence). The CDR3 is CASSPPGQSNEKLFF. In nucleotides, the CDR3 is TGTGCCAGCAGTCCTCCGGGACAGAGTAATGAAAAACTGTTTTTT.

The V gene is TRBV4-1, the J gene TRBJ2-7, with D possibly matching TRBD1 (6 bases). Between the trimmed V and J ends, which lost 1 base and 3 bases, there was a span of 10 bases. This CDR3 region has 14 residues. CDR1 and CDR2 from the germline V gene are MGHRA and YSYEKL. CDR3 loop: CASSQGQGYYEQYF. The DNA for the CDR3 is TGCGCCAGCAGCCAAGGGCAGGGGTACTACGAGCAGTACTTC.

CDR3 sequence reads: CASSYPEAVSAGGPDTQYF. CDR3 nucleotides: TGCGCCAGCAGCTACCCCGAGGCGGTGTCGGCGGGGGGACCAGATACGCAGTATTTT. The chain has TRBV4-1 and TRBJ2-3; TRBD2 matches at 8 bases. Germline CDR1 is MGHRA and CDR2 is YSYEKL. The J segment lost 4 bases and the V segment lost 5 bases, leaving 20 bases of the junction unmatched. This CDR3 is built from 19 residues.

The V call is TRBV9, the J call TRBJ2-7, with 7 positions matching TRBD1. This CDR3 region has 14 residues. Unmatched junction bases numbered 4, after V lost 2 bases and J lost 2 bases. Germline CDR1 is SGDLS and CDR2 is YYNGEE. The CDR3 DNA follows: TGTGCCAGCAGCGTCCGACAGGGCCCCTACGAGCAGTACTTC. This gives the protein CASSVRQGPYEQYF. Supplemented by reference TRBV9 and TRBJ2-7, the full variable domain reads DSGVTQTPKHLITATGQRVTLRCSPRSGDLSVYWYQQSLDQGLQFLIQYYNGEERAKGNILERFSAQQFPDLHSELNLSSLELGDSALYFCASSVRQGPYEQYFGPGTRLTVT.

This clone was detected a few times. The CDR3 sequence: CASSQGLLAGEYNEQFF. CDR3 DNA sequence: TGCGCCAGCAGCCAAGGCCTCTTAGCGGGAGAGTACAATGAGCAGTTCTTC. The rearrangement uses TRBV4-1 and TRBJ2-1; 9 nucleotides match TRBD2. J was trimmed by 4 bases and V by 1 base; bases with no gene match: 8. Germline CDR1 is MGHRA and CDR2 is YSYEKL. The CDR3 loop spans 17 amino acids.

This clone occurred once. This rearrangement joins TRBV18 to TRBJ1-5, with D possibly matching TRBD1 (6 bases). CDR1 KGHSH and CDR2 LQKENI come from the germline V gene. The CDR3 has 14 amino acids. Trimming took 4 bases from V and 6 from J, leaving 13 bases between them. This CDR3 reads CASSRDTAVQPQHF. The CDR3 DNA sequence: TGTGCCAGCTCACGGGACACGGCAGTTCAGCCCCAGCATTTT.

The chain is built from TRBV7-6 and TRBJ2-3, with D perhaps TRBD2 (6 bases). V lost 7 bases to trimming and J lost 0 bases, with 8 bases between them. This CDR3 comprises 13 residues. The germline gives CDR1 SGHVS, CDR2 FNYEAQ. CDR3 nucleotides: TGTGCCAGCATGGCGGGAAGCACAGATACGCAGTATTTT. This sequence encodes CASMAGSTDTQYF.

As DNA, the CDR3 is TGTGCCAGCAGCGCAGGACAGGGAACTAATGAAAAACTGTTTTTT. Translating it yields CASSAGQGTNEKLFF. The chain carries TRBV9 and TRBJ1-4; 8 nucleotides align to TRBD1. Trimming took 3 bases from V and 1 from J; bases not matched to a gene: 2. The CDR3 length is 15 residues. CDR1 is SGDLS, CDR2 YYNGEE, per germline.

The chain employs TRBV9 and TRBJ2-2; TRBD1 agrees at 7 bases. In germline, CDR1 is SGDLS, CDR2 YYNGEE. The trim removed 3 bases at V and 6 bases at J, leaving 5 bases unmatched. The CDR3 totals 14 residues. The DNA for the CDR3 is TGTGCCAGCAGCGCAACAGGGGCATCCGGGGAGCTGTTTTTT. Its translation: CASSATGASGELFF.

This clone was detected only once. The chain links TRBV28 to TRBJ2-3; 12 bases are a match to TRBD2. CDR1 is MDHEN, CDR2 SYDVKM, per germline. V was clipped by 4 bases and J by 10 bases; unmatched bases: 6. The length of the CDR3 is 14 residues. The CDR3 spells CASSSLAGGLAQYF. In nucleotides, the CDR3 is TGTGCCAGCAGTTCTCTAGCGGGAGGGCTAGCGCAGTATTTT. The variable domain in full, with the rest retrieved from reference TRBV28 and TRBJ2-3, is DVKVTQSSRYLVKRTGEKVFLECVQDMDHENMFWYRQDPGLGLRLIYFSYDVKMKEKGDIPEGYSVSREKKERFSLILESASTNQTSMYLCASSSLAGGLAQYFGPGTRLTVL.

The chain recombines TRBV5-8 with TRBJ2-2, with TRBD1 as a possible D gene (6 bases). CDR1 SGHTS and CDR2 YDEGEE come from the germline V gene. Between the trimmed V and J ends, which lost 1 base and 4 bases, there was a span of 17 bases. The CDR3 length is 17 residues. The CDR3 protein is CASSLLGQTFPTGELFF. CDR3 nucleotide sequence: TGTGCCAGCAGCTTGTTAGGACAGACCTTCCCCACCGGGGAGCTGTTTTTT.

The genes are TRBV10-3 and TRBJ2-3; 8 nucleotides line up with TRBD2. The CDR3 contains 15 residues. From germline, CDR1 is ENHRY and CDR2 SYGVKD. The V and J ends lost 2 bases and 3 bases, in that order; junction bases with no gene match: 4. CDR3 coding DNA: TGTGCCATCAGTGAGCCCAGCGGGGGTACAGATACGCAGTATTTT. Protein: CAISEPSGGTDTQYF.

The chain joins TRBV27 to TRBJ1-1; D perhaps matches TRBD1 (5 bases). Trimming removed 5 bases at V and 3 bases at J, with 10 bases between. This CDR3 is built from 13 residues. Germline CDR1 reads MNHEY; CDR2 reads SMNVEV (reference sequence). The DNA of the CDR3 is TGTGCCAGCAGTCCGGCGGGGGACACTGAAGCTTTCTTT. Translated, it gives CASSPAGDTEAFF.

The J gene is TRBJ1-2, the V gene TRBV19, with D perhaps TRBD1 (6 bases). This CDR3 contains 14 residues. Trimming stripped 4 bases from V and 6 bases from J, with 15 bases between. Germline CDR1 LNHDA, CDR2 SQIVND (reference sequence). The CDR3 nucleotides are TGTGCCAGTAGTACGAAGACAGGAGTCGATGGCTACACCTTC. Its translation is CASSTKTGVDGYTF.

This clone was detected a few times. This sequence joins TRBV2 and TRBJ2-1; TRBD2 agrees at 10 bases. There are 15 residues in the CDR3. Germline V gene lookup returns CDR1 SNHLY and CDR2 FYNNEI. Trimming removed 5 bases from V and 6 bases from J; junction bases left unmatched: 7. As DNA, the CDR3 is TGTGCCAGCAGTCACAGCGGGGGGGTCAGCAATGAGCAGTTCTTC. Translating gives CASSHSGGVSNEQFF. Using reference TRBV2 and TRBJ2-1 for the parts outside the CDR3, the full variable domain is EPEVTQTPSHQVTQMGQEVILRCVPISNHLYFYWYRQILGQKVEFLVSFYNNEISEKSEIFDDQFSVERPDGSNFTLKIRSTKLEDSAMYFCASSHSGGVSNEQFFGPGTRLTVL.